This T cell receptor (beta chain) was sequenced during a study of human T cells and chemical hapten exposure. Documented time point: healthy volunteer bleed at 2 weeks. Before extraction, the whole blood was not fractionated, and total RNA was taken from it. This clonotype was seen many times. CDR1 and CDR2 from the germline V gene are MDHEN and SYDVKM. J was trimmed by 7 bases and V by 5 bases; bases with no gene match: 14. The CDR3 length is 16 residues. TCRdb re-analysed the RACE reads in MiXCR, keeping a single row per CDR3 protein. Found here are tens of thousands of distinct CDR3 sequences, 4.3% of them singletons; the top ten hold 1.5% to 2%.

The chain uses TRBV28 and TRBJ2-1, with 7 bases fitting TRBD1. Input material: whole blood. This TCR derives from a female donor in good health. Some clones in this sample may be carry-over from other donors' samples. The CDR3 DNA is TGTGCCAGCAGTCTCCCCCGTGACAGGGCGATGAATGAGCAGTTCTTC. Translation: CASSLPRDRAMNEQFF.